Given below is one TCR beta chain in context. The CDR3 has 15 amino acids. Germline-derived CDR1 and CDR2 are MNHEY and SVGAGI. Unmatched junction bases numbered 9, after V lost 7 bases and J lost 1 base. The data originate from a study of T cell changes during pregnancy in multiple sclerosis. Produced via immunoSEQ multiplex PCR; TCRdb's table is partial and in-frame only. The profile shows around 42,000 clones, more than 85% of them singletons. Source: CD4+ T cells from peripheral blood mononuclear cells, taken after pregnancy. The sequence derives from a female donor in good health, enrolled as a control in a pregnancy study. V usage is TRBV6-5 and J usage is TRBJ1-1; 7 nucleotides agree with TRBD1. DNA for the CDR3: TGTGCCAGCAACCCCACTACAGGGGAGAACACTGAAGCTTTCTTT. Its protein is CASNPTTGENTEAFF.